This T cell receptor beta chain was retrieved from a study of T cell responses to AZD1222 COVID-19 vaccine. The study, taken as a whole, reports: Researchers took repertoire samples only after the peak T cell response had come. Donors skewed white British and female; clonal diversity was possibly underestimated.

The V segment lost 0 bases and the J segment 9 bases; nucleotides outside the gene matches: 6. The CDR3 has 14 amino acids. In germline, CDR1 is LGHNA, CDR2 YNFKEQ. TCRdb keeps only in-frame clones here, not all; method: immunoSEQ multiplex PCR. The sample lists around 120,000 clones, around 90% occurring once. Notes on this clone: The antigen is undetermined.

The source was peripheral blood, collected 28 days after the second AZD1222 dose. The V gene is TRBV4-2, the J gene TRBJ1-1; 8 nucleotides line up with TRBD1. The receptor's source is an adult who received the AZD1222 COVID-19 vaccine. In DNA form, the CDR3 reads TGTGCCAGCAGCCAAGACGACAGGGGAGAAAAAGCTTTCTTT. This gives the protein CASSQDDRGEKAFF.